The 12 T cell receptor beta chains in this list originate from one sample, sequenced in a study of post-analysis software for immune sequencing data. Incorporated into the TCR beta cDNA libraries were unique molecular identifiers, which served to reduce PCR and sequencing biases. One entry per CDR3 protein results from TCRdb running MiXCR on the PCR reads. The table records approximately 360,000 distinct CDR3 sequences, around 33% of them present only once. Their antigen targets remain unknown. Study findings and constraints: Patients carried roughly five TRBV segments more frequently than controls did, and TRBV5-6, TRBV5-1 and TRBV20-1 were among them.

The sample comprised blood. The receptor source for this set is a girl aged 10 to 17 with multiple sclerosis.

This clonotype was counted a few times. The gene calls are TRBV7-2 and TRBJ2-3; D is perhaps TRBD2 (6 bases). In germline, CDR1 is SGHTA, CDR2 FQGNSA. The CDR3 loop spans 15 amino acids. V shed 8 bases and J shed 2 bases, with 17 bases lying between them. CDR3 DNA sequence: TGTGCCAGCGGGACCAGAAGCGGGTTCACAGATACGCAGTATTTT. It yields the protein CASGTRSGFTDTQYF. Looking up the rest from reference TRBV7-2 and TRBJ2-3 gives the full variable domain: GAGVSQSPSNKVTEKGKDVELRCDPISGHTALYWYRQSLGQGLEFLIYFQGNSAPDKSGLPSDRFSAERTGGSVSTLTIQRTQQEDSAVYLCASGTRSGFTDTQYFGPGTRLTVL.

This clonotype was seen a few times. CDR3 sequence: CSASTSTDTQYF. The CDR3 coding sequence is TGCAGTGCTAGTACTAGCACAGATACGCAGTATTTT. The genes are TRBV20-1 and TRBJ2-3; no definite D call. Deletions cut 3 bases from V and 0 bases from J, with 4 bases between. The CDR3 is made up of 12 amino acids. Per the germline V gene, CDR1 is DFQATT and CDR2 is SNEGSKA (reference sequence).

Of note for this clonotype: A read error may account for a junction end that differs from germline. The V gene is TRBV11-3, the J gene TRBJ2-1; D gene uncertain. In germline, CDR1 is SGHNT, CDR2 YENEEA. CDR3 length: 13 residues. CDR3 in amino acids: CANSLGPGGEQFF. CDR3 coding DNA: TGTGCCAACAGCTTAGGTCCTGGCGGTGAGCAGTTCTTC.

This clonotype was found a few times. The CDR3 loop reads CASSQTSGGTDTQYF. DNA for the CDR3: TGTGCCAGCAGCCAAACTAGCGGGGGCACAGATACGCAGTATTTT. The chain combines TRBV28 with TRBJ2-3, with 10 bases that match TRBD2. The CDR3 covers 15 residues. CDR1 is MDHEN, CDR2 SYDVKM, per germline. The J segment lost 1 base and the V segment lost 6 bases, leaving 4 bases of the junction unmatched.

This rearrangement joins TRBV6-1 to TRBJ1-5; D is ambiguous. CDR3 length: 13 residues. V lost 6 bases to trimming and J lost 11 bases, with 17 bases between them. In germline, CDR1 is MNHNS, CDR2 SASEGT. CDR3 protein: CASSRGLSSTQHF. The CDR3 nucleotides are TGTGCCAGCAGCCGAGGACTGTCCAGCACCCAGCATTTT.

Worth noting for this clonotype: Germline is not matched at one junction end, which may reflect a read error. The chain combines TRBV7-8 with TRBJ2-1; TRBD2 matches 16 bases. Germline V gene sequence: CDR1 SGHVS, CDR2 FQNEAQ. This CDR3 region has 17 residues. DNA of the CDR3: TGTGCCAGCAGTTTAGATATGGGACTAGCGGGGGGGAACGAGCAGTTCTTC. Translation: CASSLDMGLAGGNEQFF.

The CDR3 is CASSSLDRQETQYF. The DNA for the CDR3 is TGTGCCAGCAGTTCCCTTGACAGACAAGAGACCCAGTACTTC. The chain has TRBV12-3 or TRBV12-4 and TRBJ2-5, with D perhaps TRBD1 (5 bases). Trimming left V 4 bases short and J 2 bases short, with 11 bases between. The CDR3 covers 14 residues.

This sequence joins TRBV6-4 and TRBJ1-2; D is possibly TRBD1 (5 bases). The CDR3 loop spans 14 amino acids. V lost 0 bases to trimming and J lost 8 bases, with 13 bases between them. Per the germline V gene, CDR1 is MRHNA and CDR2 is SNTAGT. The CDR3 DNA sequence: TGTGCCAGCAGTGACTCGAGCGACAGCGGGGGCTACACCTTC. Translated: CASSDSSDSGGYTF.

In DNA, the CDR3 is TGCGCCAGCAGCCAAGTAACTGGAAATTTCTATGGCTACACCTTC. This sequence encodes CASSQVTGNFYGYTF. J is TRBJ1-2 and V is TRBV4-1; D remains ambiguous. Trimming pared 1 base from V and 4 bases from J, leaving 13 bases between. This CDR3 is built from 15 residues. Germline assignment: CDR1 MGHRA and CDR2 YSYEKL.

This clonotype occurred a few times. The chain has TRBV4-1 and TRBJ2-3, with D hard to call. The CDR3 runs to 16 residues. Germline V gene data show CDR1 as MGHRA and CDR2 as YSYEKL. V was trimmed by 6 bases and J by 4 bases, leaving 20 bases between them. CDR3 bases: TGCGCCAGCAGTGGAAACGGATTTCTAGAGGCAGATACGCAGTATTTT. Residues: CASSGNGFLEADTQYF.

In its sample, this clonotype was seen a few times. The CDR3 sequence is CASSDSTSGGADTQYF. Here the CDR3 DNA reads TGTGCCAGCAGTGACTCGACTAGCGGGGGGGCAGATACGCAGTATTTT. The chain uses TRBV6-4 and TRBJ2-3; 14 bases fit TRBD2. Germline CDR1 MRHNA, CDR2 SNTAGT. V trimming: 0 bases; J trimming: 4 bases; junction bases outside the gene matches: 0. The CDR3 covers 16 residues.

This clonotype has more than one count but fewer than ten. The rearrangement links TRBV7-9 to TRBJ2-5; D might be TRBD1 (6 bases). The length of the CDR3 is 14 residues. Germline CDR1 reads SEHNR; CDR2 reads FQNEAQ (reference sequence). V was trimmed by 8 bases and J by 0 bases, leaving 13 bases between them. The CDR3 spells CASGTHRDQETQYF. In DNA, the CDR3 is TGTGCCAGCGGGACCCACAGGGACCAAGAGACCCAGTACTTC. Filled out from reference TRBV7-9 and TRBJ2-5, the complete variable domain reads DTGVSQNPRHKITKRGQNVTFRCDPISEHNRLYWYRQTLGQGPEFLTYFQNEAQLEKSRLLSDRFSAERPKGSFSTLEIQRTEQGDSAMYLCASGTHRDQETQYFGPGTRLLVL.